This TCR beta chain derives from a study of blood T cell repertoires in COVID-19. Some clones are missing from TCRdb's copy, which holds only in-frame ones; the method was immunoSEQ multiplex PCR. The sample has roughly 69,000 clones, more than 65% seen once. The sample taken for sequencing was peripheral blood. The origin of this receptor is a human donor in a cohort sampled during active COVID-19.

CDR3 in amino acids: CASSLAGADEQYF. DNA for the CDR3: TGTGCCAGCAGCCTAGCGGGGGCCGACGAGCAGTACTTC. The chain couples TRBV7-3 to TRBJ2-7; the match to TRBD2 covers 10 bases. The CDR3 runs 13 residues. Germline V gives CDR1 SGHTA, CDR2 FQGTGA. V lost 5 bases, J lost 5 bases, and 3 bases stayed unmatched. Variable domain in full (rest from reference TRBV7-3 and TRBJ2-7): GAGVSQTPSNKVTEKGKYVELRCDPISGHTALYWYRQSLGQGPEFLIYFQGTGAADDSGLPNDRFFAVRPEGSVSTLKIQRTERGDSAVYLCASSLAGADEQYFGPGTRLTVT.